This paragraph covers one T cell receptor beta chain sequence. The sample comes from a study of blood T cell repertoires in COVID-19. Using immunoSEQ multiplex PCR, the repertoire was profiled, and TCRdb retains in-frame clones only, with some absent. The data show roughly 280,000 clones, with 86% seen just once and roughly 1.9% held by the top ten. V gave up 2 bases and J gave up 4 bases, with 14 bases separating them. The CDR3 contains 16 residues. Germline CDR1 and CDR2: LGHNA and YSLEER. The chain couples TRBV4-3 to TRBJ1-4, with unresolved D. Sequenced input: peripheral blood. The receptor was derived from a man under 40 with active or convalescent COVID-19. CDR3: CASSQNPPGGNEKLFF. The CDR3 nucleotides read TGCGCCAGCAGCCAAAACCCCCCCGGAGGTAATGAAAAACTGTTTTTT.